This entry features one T cell receptor (beta chain) sequence. Produced via immunoSEQ multiplex PCR; TCRdb's table is partial and in-frame only. The sample lists fewer than 200,000 clones; more than 75% were seen once. The CDR3 is 13 amino acids. Deletions cut 6 bases from V and 0 bases from J, with 8 bases between. Per the germline V gene, CDR1 is MNHEY and CDR2 is SMNVEV (reference sequence). This sample was included in a study of cytomegalovirus exposure and HLA in healthy donors. Sequencing was done on a sample of PBMCs. This TCR was recovered from a man aged 18 to 30 in good health and CMV-seropositive. The V and J genes are TRBV27 and TRBJ1-1; D remains ambiguous. The CDR3 DNA follows: TGTGCCAGCAGGCTAGTAATGAACACTGAAGCTTTCTTT. As protein: CASRLVMNTEAFF.